This T cell receptor (beta chain) was captured by sequencing in a study of early T cells in non-severe SARS-CoV-2 infection. Trimming removed 5 bases at V and 3 bases at J, with 11 bases between. The germline CDR1 and CDR2 sequences are SGHTA and FQGNSA. The CDR3 has 13 amino acids. This clonotype was recorded many times. TCRdb itself ran the 5' RACE reads through MiXCR, one entry per CDR3 protein. The sample shows tens of thousands of distinct CDR3 sequences, roughly a tenth of them seen only once. The receptor was isolated from an adult who was a healthcare worker with PCR-confirmed SARS-CoV-2 infection or an uninfected control (not recorded which). The gene calls are TRBV7-2 and TRBJ2-7; D unclear. The sequenced sample consisted of whole blood. CDR3 bases: TGTGCCAGCAGCCGACCGGGTAACTACGAGCAGTACTTC. Protein sequence: CASSRPGNYEQYF.